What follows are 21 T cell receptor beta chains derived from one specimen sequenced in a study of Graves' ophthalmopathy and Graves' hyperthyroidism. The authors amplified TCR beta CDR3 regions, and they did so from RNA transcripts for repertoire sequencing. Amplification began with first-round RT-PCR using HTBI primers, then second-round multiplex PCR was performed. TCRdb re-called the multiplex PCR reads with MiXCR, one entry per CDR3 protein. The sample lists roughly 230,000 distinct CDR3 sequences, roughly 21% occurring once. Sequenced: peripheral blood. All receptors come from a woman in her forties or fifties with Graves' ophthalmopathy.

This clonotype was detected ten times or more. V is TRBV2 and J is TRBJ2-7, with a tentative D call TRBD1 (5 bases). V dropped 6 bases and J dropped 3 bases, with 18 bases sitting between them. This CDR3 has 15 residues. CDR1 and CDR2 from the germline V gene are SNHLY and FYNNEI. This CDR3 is CASSPRLSTVYEQYF. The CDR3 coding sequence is TGTGCCAGCAGCCCTCGCCTTTCGACAGTCTACGAGCAGTACTTC. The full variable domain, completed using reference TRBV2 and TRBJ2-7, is EPEVTQTPSHQVTQMGQEVILRCVPISNHLYFYWYRQILGQKVEFLVSFYNNEISEKSEIFDDQFSVERPDGSNFTLKIRSTKLEDSAMYFCASSPRLSTVYEQYFGPGTRLTVT.

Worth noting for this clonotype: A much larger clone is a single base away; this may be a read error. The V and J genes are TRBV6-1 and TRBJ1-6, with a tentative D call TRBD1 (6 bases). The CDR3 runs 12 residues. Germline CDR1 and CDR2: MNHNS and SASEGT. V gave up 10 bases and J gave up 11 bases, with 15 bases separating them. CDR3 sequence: CAISPTGPPLHF. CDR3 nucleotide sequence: TGTGCCATCAGCCCAACAGGGCCACCCCTCCACTTT.

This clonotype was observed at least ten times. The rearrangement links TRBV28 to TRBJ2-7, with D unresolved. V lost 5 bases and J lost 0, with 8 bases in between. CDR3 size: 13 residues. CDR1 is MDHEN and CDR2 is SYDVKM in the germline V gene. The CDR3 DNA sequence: TGTGCCAGCAGTAAGGACGGCTCCTACGAGCAGTACTTC. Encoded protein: CASSKDGSYEQYF.

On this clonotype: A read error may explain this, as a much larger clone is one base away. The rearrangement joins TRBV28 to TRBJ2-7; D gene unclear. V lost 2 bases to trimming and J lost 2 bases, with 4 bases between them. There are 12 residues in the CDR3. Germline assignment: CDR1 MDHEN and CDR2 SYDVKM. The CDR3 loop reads CASSLLPYEQYF. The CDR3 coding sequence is TGTGCCAGCAGTTTACTCCCCTACGAGCAGTACTTC.

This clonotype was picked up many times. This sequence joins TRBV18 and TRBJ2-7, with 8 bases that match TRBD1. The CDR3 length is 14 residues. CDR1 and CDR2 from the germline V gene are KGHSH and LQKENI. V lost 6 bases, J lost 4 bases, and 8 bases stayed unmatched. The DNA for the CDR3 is TGTGCCAGCTCTCGTGGGACAGGATCTTACGAGCAGTACTTC. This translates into CASSRGTGSYEQYF.

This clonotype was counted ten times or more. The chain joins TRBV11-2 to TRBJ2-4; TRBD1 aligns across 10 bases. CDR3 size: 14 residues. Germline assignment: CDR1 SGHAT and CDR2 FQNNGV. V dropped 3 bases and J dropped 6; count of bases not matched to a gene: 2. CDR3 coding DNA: TGTGCCAGCAGCTTCGACAGGGGGCGAAACATTCAGTACTTC. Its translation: CASSFDRGRNIQYF.

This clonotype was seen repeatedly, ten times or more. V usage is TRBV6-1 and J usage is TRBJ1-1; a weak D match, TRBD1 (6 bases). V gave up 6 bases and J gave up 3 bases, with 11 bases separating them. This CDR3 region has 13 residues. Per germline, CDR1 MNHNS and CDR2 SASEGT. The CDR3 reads CASRGGWYTEAFF. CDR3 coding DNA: TGTGCCAGCAGAGGGGGATGGTACACTGAAGCTTTCTTT.

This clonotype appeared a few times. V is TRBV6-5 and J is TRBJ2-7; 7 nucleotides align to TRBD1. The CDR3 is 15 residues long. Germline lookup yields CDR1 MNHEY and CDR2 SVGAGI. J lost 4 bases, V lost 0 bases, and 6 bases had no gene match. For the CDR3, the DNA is TGTGCCAGCAGTTACTCGGCAGGGGGTGATTACGAGCAGTACTTC. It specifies CASSYSAGGDYEQYF.

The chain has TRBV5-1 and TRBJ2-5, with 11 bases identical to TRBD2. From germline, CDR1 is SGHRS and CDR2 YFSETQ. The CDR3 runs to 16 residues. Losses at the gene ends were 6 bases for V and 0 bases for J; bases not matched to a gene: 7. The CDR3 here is CASTGTSGAYQETQYF. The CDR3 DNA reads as TGCGCCAGCACAGGGACTAGCGGAGCGTACCAAGAGACCCAGTACTTC.

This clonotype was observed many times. CDR3 in DNA: TGTGCCAGCAGTGACCCGACAGGCTACGAGCAGTACTTC. Protein: CASSDPTGYEQYF. The chain joins TRBV12-3 or TRBV12-4 to TRBJ2-7, with D maybe TRBD1 (6 bases). V was clipped by 5 bases and J by 3 bases, with 11 bases between them. CDR3 size: 13 residues.

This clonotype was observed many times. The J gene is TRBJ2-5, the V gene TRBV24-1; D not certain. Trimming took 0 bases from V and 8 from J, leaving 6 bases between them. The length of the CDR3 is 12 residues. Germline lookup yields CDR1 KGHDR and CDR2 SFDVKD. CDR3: CATSDLTETQYF. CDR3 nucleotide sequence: TGTGCCACCAGTGATTTGACAGAAACCCAGTACTTC.

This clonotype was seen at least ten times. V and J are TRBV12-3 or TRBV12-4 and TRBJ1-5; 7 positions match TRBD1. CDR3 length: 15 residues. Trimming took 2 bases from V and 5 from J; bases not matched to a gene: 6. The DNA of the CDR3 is TGTGCCAGCAGTTTACTCGACAGGGCGGATCAGCCCCAGCATTTT. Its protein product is CASSLLDRADQPQHF.

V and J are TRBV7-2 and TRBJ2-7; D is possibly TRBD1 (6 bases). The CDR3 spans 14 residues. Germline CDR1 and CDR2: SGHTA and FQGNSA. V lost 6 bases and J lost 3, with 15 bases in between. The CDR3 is CASSYGQKGYEQYF. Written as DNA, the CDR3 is TGTGCCAGCAGTTACGGACAGAAGGGCTACGAGCAGTACTTC.

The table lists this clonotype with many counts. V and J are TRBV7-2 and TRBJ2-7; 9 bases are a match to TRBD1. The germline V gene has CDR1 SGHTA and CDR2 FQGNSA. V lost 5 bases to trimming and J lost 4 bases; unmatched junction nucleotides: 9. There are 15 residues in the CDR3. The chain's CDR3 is CASSRSGQGMYEQYF. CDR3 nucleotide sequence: TGTGCCAGCAGCCGCAGCGGACAGGGGATGTACGAGCAGTACTTC.

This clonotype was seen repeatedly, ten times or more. CDR3 sequence (DNA): TGTGCCAGCAGTGCGGGGGGTCCCTACAATGAGCAGTTCTTC. Encoded protein: CASSAGGPYNEQFF. The rearrangement uses TRBV6-1 and TRBJ2-1; TRBD2 aligns across 7 bases. The CDR3 extends over 14 amino acids. Looked up from germline, CDR1 is MNHNS and CDR2 is SASEGT. V lost 4 bases to trimming and J lost 2 bases; unmatched junction nucleotides: 2.

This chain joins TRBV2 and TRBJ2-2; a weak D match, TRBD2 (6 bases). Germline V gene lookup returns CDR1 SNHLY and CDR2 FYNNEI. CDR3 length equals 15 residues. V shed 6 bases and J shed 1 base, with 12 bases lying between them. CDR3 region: CASSYGTGNTGELFF. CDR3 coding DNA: TGTGCCAGCAGCTACGGGACTGGGAACACCGGGGAGCTGTTTTTT.

The chain's CDR3 is CASSGTGGWANYGYTF. CDR3 in DNA: TGTGCCAGCAGTGGGACAGGGGGGTGGGCTAACTATGGCTACACCTTC. V gene TRBV25-1 combines with J gene TRBJ1-2; 10 nucleotides line up with TRBD1. This CDR3 has 16 residues. Germline V gene sequence: CDR1 MGHDK, CDR2 SYGVNS. After removal of 4 bases from V and 0 bases from J, the junction contained 5 bases not matched to a gene.

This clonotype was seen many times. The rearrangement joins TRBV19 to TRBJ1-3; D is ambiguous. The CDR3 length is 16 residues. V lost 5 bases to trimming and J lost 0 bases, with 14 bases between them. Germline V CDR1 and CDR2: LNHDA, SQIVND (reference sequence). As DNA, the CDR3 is TGTGCCAGTAGTGTACAAGTGTGGGGCTCTGGAAACACCATATATTTT. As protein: CASSVQVWGSGNTIYF.

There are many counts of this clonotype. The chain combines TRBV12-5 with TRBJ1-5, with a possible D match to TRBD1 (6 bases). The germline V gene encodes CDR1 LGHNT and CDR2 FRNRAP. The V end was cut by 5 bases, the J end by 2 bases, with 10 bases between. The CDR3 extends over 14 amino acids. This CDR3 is CASGLGHGNQPQHF. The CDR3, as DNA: TGTGCTAGTGGTCTGGGACATGGCAATCAGCCCCAGCATTTT.

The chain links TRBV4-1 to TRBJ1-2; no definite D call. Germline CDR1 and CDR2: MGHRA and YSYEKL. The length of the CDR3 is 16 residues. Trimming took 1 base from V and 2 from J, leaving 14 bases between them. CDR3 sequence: CASSQAYEAANYGYTF. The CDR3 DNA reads TGCGCCAGCAGCCAAGCTTACGAGGCCGCAAACTATGGCTACACCTTC.

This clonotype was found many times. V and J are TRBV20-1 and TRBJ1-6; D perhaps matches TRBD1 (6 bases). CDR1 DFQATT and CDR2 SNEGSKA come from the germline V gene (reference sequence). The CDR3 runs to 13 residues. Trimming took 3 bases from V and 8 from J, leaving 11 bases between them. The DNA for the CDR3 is TGCAGTGCTAGCGCAGGGGTAGATTCACCCCTCCACTTT. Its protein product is CSASAGVDSPLHF.